This T cell receptor beta chain stems from a study of blood T cell repertoires in COVID-19. The data were produced by immunoSEQ multiplex PCR, yet TCRdb's version contains in-frame clones alone and is incomplete. The sample contains more than 300,000 clones, approximately 89% of which appear only once. J gave up 1 base and V 4 bases, and 5 bases lay outside the gene matches. The CDR3 contains 15 residues. The germline gives CDR1 SGHTA, CDR2 FQGNSA. Sequencing used peripheral blood. The chain recombines TRBV7-2 with TRBJ2-5, with TRBD2 matching 8 bases. The clonotype originates from a woman aged 30 to 39 with COVID-19, enrolled during active disease. CDR3 coding DNA: TGTGCCAGCAGCTCCTGGGCGGGAGGCCAAGAGACCCAGTACTTC. Protein product: CASSSWAGGQETQYF. The full variable domain, in which reference TRBV7-2 and TRBJ2-5 provide the parts outside the CDR3, is GAGVSQSPSNKVTEKGKDVELRCDPISGHTALYWYRQSLGQGLEFLIYFQGNSAPDKSGLPSDRFSAERTGGSVSTLTIQRTQQEDSAVYLCASSSWAGGQETQYFGPGTRLLVL.